A single sample is the source of the 13 T cell receptor beta chains below, sequenced in a study of blood T cell repertoires in COVID-19. Assay used: immunoSEQ multiplex PCR; TCRdb lists only in-frame clones, some missing. The sample holds approximately 130,000 clones, approximately 85% seen once. Sample: peripheral blood. These receptors originate from a human donor in a cohort sampled during active COVID-19.

The chain recombines TRBV7-9 with TRBJ1-1; D unclear. Germline V gives CDR1 SEHNR, CDR2 FQNEAQ (reference sequence). This CDR3 has 14 residues. V lost 1 base, J lost 1 base, and 7 bases lay in between. CDR3 coding DNA: TGTGCCAGCAGCTTAGGGCATCCGAACACTGAAGCTTTCTTT. This sequence encodes CASSLGHPNTEAFF.

The chain uses TRBV2 and TRBJ1-1; D is unclear. V gave up 6 bases and J gave up 1 base, with 12 bases separating them. Germline lookup yields CDR1 SNHLY and CDR2 FYNNEI. The CDR3 has 14 amino acids. The CDR3, as DNA: TGTGCCAGCAGAACAGAAATGACGAACACTGAAGCTTTCTTT. Translation gives CASRTEMTNTEAFF.

V and J are TRBV18 and TRBJ1-3; no clear D gene. The CDR3 totals 13 residues. Trimming removed 1 base from V and 6 bases from J, with 7 bases in between. Per the germline V gene, CDR1 is KGHSH and CDR2 is LQKENI. CDR3 amino acids: CASSPQQQNTIYF. The DNA for the CDR3 is TGTGCCAGCTCACCACAACAGCAAAACACCATATATTTT.

The chain uses TRBV28 and TRBJ1-6; 10 bases are a match to TRBD1. The CDR3 runs to 15 residues. With 4 bases clipped from V and 8 bases from J, the junction kept 5 bases outside the gene matches. Germline values: CDR1 MDHEN, CDR2 SYDVKM. Here the CDR3 DNA reads TGTGCCAGCAGTTCAGGGACAGGGGTTTATTCACCCCTCCACTTT. Translation gives CASSSGTGVYSPLHF.

The rearrangement uses TRBV27 and TRBJ1-2, with TRBD1 matching over 7 bases. Germline V gene lookup returns CDR1 MNHEY and CDR2 SMNVEV (reference sequence). The CDR3 is 13 residues long. J gave up 8 bases and V 1 base, and 4 bases lay outside the gene matches. CDR3 region: CASSLFGQEGYTF. Written as DNA, the CDR3 is TGTGCCAGCAGTTTATTTGGACAGGAGGGCTACACCTTC.

This chain uses TRBV29-1 with TRBJ2-3; 10 bases are a match to TRBD1. The CDR3 is 16 amino acids. Germline V gives CDR1 SQVTM, CDR2 ANQGSEA. J lost 2 bases, V lost 1 base, and 6 bases had no gene match. The DNA for the CDR3 is TGCAGCGTTGAAGGGTGGGGGACAGGGGCCACAGATACGCAGTATTTT. Translated: CSVEGWGTGATDTQYF.

This chain connects TRBV3-1 (or the pseudogene TRBV3-2) to TRBJ2-7, with 9 bases lining up with TRBD2. Germline V lookup: CDR1 LGHDT, CDR2 YNNKEL (reference sequence). The CDR3 is made up of 16 amino acids. V lost 4 bases to trimming and J lost 4 bases; unmatched junction nucleotides: 11. The CDR3 here is CASSRGASGGKYEQYF. The CDR3 bases are TGTGCCAGCAGCCGGGGGGCGAGCGGGGGGAAATACGAGCAGTACTTC.

This chain links TRBV5-1 with TRBJ1-1; D ambiguous. Germline lookup yields CDR1 SGHRS and CDR2 YFSETQ. The CDR3 is 15 residues long. Deletions cut 2 bases from V and 0 bases from J, with 11 bases between. CDR3 loop: CASSFVVGMNTEAFF. DNA for the CDR3: TGCGCCAGCAGCTTTGTAGTCGGGATGAACACTGAAGCTTTCTTT.

The gene calls are TRBV5-8 and TRBJ1-5; D is ambiguous. The germline CDR1 and CDR2 sequences are SGHTS and YDEGEE. The CDR3 runs to 14 residues. V was pared by 0 bases and J by 6 bases, with 10 bases between. CDR3: CASSLESGVQPQHF. The CDR3 DNA reads as TGTGCCAGCAGCTTGGAGTCAGGTGTTCAGCCCCAGCATTTT.

V is TRBV3-1 (or the pseudogene TRBV3-2) and J is TRBJ2-2; a possible D gene is TRBD2 (6 bases). Trimming removed 8 bases from V and 5 bases from J, with 12 bases in between. Germline CDR1 LGHDT, CDR2 YNNKEL (reference sequence). The CDR3 extends over 13 amino acids. In nucleotides, the CDR3 is TGTGCCAGCGGCGGGGAAGGGACCGGGGAGCTGTTTTTT. Translation gives CASGGEGTGELFF.

This rearrangement joins TRBV27 to TRBJ2-1, with 9 positions matching TRBD2. Germline loops: CDR1 MNHEY, CDR2 SMNVEV (reference sequence). The CDR3 loop spans 14 amino acids. Trimming cost V 11 bases and J 7 bases; bases outside gene matches: 12. The CDR3 is CAYHVRGGGNEQFF. CDR3 in DNA: TGTGCCTACCACGTGCGGGGGGGCGGGAATGAGCAGTTCTTC.

The table lists this clone with a few counts. The chain has TRBV7-2 and TRBJ1-6, with D unresolved. The CDR3 is 15 amino acids. Germline CDR1 is SGHTA and CDR2 is FQGNSA. The V and J ends lost 5 bases and 7 bases respectively, with 15 bases between them. DNA of the CDR3: TGTGCCAGCAGCCCCTGGTGGCGGTCCAATTCACCCCTCCACTTT. Amino acid sequence: CASSPWWRSNSPLHF.

Notes on this clone: The identical CDR3 is also encoded by other nucleotide sequences in the sample. The rearrangement joins TRBV24-1 to TRBJ2-2; D is perhaps TRBD2 (5 bases). V was clipped by 3 bases and J by 3 bases, with 7 bases between them. Germline V gene sequence: CDR1 KGHDR, CDR2 SFDVKD. This CDR3 spans 14 amino acids. Here the CDR3 reads CATSDADYTGELFF. The CDR3, as DNA: TGTGCCACCAGTGATGCGGACTACACCGGGGAGCTGTTTTTT.